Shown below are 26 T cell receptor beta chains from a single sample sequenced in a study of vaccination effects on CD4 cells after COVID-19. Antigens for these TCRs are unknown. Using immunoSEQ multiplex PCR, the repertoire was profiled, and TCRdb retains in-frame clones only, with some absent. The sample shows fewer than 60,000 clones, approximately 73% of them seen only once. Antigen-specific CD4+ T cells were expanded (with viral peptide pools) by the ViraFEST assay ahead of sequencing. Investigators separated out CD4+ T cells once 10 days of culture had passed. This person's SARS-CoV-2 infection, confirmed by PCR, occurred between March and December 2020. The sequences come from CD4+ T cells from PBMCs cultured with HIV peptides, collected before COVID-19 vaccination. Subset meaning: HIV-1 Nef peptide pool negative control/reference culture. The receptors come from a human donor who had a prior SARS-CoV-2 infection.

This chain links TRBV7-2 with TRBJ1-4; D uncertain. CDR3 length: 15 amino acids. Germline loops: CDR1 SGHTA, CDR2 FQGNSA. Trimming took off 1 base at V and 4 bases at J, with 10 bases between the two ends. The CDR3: CASSLVAGFNEKLFF. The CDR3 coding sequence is TGTGCCAGCAGCTTAGTAGCGGGGTTTAATGAAAAACTGTTTTTT.

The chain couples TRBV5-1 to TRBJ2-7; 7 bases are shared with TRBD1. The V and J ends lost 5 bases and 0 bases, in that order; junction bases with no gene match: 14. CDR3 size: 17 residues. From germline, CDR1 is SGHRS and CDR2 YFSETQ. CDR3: CASRRNPGQSSSYEQYF. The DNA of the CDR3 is TGCGCCAGCAGACGCAATCCGGGACAGTCAAGCTCCTACGAGCAGTACTTC.

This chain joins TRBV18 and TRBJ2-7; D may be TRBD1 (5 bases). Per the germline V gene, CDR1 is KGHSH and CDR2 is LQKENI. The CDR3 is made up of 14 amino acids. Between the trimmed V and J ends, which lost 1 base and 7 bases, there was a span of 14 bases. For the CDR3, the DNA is TGTGCCAGCTCACCACAGGCAGGGTGGACAGAGCAGTACTTC. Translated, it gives CASSPQAGWTEQYF.

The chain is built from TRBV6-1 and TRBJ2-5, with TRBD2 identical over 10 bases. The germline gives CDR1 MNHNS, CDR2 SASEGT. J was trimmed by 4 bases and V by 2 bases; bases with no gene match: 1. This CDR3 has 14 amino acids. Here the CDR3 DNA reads TGTGCCAGCAGTGAACTAGCGGGAGCAGAGACCCAGTACTTC. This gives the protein CASSELAGAETQYF.

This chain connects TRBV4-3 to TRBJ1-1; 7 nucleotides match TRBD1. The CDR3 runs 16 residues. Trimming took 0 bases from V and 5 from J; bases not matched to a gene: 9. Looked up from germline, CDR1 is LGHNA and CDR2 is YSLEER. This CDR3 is CASSQESNRGATEAFF. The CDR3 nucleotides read TGCGCCAGCAGCCAAGAGAGCAACAGGGGAGCAACTGAAGCTTTCTTT.

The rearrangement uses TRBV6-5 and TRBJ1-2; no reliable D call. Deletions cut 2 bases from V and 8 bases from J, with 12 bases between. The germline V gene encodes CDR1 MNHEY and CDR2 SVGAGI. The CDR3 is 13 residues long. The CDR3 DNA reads TGTGCCAGCAGTTACACACGAGAATGGGGCTACACCTTC. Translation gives CASSYTREWGYTF.

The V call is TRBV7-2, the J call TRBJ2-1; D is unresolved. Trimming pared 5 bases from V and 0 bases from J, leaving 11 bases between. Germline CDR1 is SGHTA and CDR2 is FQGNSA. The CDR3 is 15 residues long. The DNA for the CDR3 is TGTGCCAGCAGCGCACTATCGAGCTCCTACAATGAGCAGTTCTTC. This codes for CASSALSSSYNEQFF.

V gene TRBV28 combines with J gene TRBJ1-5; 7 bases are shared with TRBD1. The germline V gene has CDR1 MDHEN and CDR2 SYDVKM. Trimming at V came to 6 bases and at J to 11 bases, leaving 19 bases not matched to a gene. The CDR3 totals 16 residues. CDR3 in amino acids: CASSPRPGDSKLSQHF. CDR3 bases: TGTGCCAGCAGCCCCCGGCCCGGGGACAGTAAGTTGTCCCAGCATTTT. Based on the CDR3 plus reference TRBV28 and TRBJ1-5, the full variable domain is DVKVTQSSRYLVKRTGEKVFLECVQDMDHENMFWYRQDPGLGLRLIYFSYDVKMKEKGDIPEGYSVSREKKERFSLILESASTNQTSMYLCASSPRPGDSKLSQHFGDGTRLSIL.

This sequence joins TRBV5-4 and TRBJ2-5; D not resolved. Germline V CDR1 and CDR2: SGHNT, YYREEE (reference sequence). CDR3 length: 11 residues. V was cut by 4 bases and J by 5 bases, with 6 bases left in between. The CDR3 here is CASSNKETQYF. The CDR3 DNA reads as TGTGCCAGCAGCAATAAGGAGACCCAGTACTTC.

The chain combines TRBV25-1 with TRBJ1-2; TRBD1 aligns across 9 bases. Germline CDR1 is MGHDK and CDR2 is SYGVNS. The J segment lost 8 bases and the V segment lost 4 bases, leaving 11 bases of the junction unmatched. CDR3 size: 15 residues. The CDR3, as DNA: TGTGCCAGCAGTGTCCCGGGACAGGGCCCTAAGGGCTACACCTTC. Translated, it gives CASSVPGQGPKGYTF.

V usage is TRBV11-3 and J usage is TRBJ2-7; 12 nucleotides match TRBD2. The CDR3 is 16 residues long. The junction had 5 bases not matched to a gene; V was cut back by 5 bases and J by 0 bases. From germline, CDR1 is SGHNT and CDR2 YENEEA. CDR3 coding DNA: TGTGCCAGCAGCCATGGGGGACTAGCGGGCTCCTACGAGCAGTACTTC. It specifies CASSHGGLAGSYEQYF.

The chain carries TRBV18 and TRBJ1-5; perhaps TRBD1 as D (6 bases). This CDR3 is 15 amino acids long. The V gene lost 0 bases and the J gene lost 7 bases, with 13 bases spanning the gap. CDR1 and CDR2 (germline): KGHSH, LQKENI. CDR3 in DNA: TGTGCCAGCTCACCACCGGGGGCCTCCACCCAGCCCCAGCATTTT. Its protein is CASSPPGASTQPQHF.

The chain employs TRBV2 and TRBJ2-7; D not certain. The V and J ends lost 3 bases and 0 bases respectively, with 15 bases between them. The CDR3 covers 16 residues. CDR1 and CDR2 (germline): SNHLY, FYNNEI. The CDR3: CASSDDGSLVSYEQYF. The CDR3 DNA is TGTGCCAGCAGTGACGACGGGTCGCTAGTCTCCTACGAGCAGTACTTC.

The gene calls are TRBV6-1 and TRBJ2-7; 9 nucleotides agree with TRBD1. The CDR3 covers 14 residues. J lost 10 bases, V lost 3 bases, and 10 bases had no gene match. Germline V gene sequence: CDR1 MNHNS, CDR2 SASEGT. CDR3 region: CASSDYLGQGNQYF. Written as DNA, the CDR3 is TGTGCCAGCAGTGATTATTTGGGACAGGGTAATCAGTACTTC.

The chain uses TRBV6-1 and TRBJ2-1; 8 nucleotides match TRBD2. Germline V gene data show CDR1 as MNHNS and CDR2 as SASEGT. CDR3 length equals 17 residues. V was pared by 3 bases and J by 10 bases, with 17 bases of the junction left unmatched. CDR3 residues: CASSDQGRAGVKYEQFF. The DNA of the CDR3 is TGTGCCAGCAGTGATCAGGGGCGAGCGGGAGTTAAATACGAGCAGTTCTTC.

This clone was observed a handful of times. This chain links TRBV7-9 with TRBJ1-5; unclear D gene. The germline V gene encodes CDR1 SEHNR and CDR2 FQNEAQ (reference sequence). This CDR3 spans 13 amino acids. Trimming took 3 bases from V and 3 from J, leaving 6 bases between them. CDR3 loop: CASSFGVNQPQHF. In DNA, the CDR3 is TGTGCCAGCAGCTTTGGGGTCAATCAGCCCCAGCATTTT.

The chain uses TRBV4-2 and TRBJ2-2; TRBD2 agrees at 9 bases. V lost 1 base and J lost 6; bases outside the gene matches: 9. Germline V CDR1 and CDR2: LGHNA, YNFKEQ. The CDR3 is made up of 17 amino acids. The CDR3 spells CASSQVDGRGGSGELFF. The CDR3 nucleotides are TGTGCCAGCAGCCAAGTTGACGGGCGGGGGGGCTCCGGGGAGCTGTTTTTT.

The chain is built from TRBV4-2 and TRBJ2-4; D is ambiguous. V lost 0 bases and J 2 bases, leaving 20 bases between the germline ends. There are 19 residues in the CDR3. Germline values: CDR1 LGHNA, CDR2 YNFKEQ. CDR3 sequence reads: CASSQDASVDFSSKNIQYF. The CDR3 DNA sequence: TGTGCCAGCAGCCAAGATGCGTCCGTAGATTTTAGTTCCAAAAACATTCAGTACTTC.

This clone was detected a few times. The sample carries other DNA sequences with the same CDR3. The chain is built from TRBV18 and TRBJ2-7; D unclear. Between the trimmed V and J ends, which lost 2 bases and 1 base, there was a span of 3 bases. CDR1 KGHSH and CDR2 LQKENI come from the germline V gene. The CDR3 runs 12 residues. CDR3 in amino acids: CASSPGSYEQYF. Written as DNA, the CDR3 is TGTGCCAGCTCACCAGGGTCCTACGAGCAGTACTTC.

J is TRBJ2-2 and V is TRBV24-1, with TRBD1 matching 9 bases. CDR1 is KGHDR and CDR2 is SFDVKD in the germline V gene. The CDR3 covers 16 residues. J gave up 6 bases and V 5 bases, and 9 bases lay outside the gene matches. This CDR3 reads CATSAMGQGRAGELFF. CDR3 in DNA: TGTGCCACCAGTGCCATGGGACAGGGCAGGGCCGGGGAGCTGTTTTTT.

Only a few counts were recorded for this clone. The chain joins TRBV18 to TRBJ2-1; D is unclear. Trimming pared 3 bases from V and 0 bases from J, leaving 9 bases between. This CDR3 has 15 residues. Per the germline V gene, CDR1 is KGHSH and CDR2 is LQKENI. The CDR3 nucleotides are TGTGCCAGCTCACCCGACTTAAGCTCCTACAATGAGCAGTTCTTC. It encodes CASSPDLSSYNEQFF.

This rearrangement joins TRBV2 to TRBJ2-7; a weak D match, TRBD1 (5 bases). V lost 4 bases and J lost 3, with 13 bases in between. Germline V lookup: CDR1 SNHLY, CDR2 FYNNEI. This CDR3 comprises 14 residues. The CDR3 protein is CASSAQEWDYEQYF. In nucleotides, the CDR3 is TGTGCCAGCAGTGCACAGGAGTGGGACTACGAGCAGTACTTC.

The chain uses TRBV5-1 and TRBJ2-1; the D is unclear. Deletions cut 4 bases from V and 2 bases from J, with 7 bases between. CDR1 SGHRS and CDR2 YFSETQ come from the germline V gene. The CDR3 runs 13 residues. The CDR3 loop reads CASSDQPYNEQFF. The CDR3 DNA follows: TGCGCCAGCAGCGACCAACCCTACAATGAGCAGTTCTTC.

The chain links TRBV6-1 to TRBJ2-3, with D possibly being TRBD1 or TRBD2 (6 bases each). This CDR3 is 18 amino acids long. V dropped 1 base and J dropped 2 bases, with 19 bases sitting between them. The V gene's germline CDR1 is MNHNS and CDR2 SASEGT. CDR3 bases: TGTGCCAGCAGTGAAGACCCCGGGGGCCAGATATACACAGATACGCAGTATTTT. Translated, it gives CASSEDPGGQIYTDTQYF.

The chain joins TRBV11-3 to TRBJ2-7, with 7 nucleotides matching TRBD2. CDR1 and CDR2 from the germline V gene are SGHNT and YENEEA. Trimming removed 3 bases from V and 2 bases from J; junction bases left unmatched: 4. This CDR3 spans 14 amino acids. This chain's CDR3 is CASSFQGLAYEQYF. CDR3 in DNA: TGTGCCAGCAGCTTCCAAGGACTAGCCTACGAGCAGTACTTC.

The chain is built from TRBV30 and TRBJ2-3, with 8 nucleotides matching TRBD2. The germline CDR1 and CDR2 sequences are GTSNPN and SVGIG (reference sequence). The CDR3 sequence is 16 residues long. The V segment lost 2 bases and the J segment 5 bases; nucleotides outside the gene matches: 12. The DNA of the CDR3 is TGTGCCTGGAGTCGCCCGGGAGCGGGGGCCCGAGATACGCAGTATTTT. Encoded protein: CAWSRPGAGARDTQYF. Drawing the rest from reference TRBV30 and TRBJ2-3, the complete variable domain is SQTIHQWPATLVQPVGSPLSLECTVEGTSNPNLYWYRQAAGRGLQLLFYSVGIGQISSEVPQNLSASRPQDRQFILSSKKLLLSDSGFYLCAWSRPGAGARDTQYFGPGTRLTVL.